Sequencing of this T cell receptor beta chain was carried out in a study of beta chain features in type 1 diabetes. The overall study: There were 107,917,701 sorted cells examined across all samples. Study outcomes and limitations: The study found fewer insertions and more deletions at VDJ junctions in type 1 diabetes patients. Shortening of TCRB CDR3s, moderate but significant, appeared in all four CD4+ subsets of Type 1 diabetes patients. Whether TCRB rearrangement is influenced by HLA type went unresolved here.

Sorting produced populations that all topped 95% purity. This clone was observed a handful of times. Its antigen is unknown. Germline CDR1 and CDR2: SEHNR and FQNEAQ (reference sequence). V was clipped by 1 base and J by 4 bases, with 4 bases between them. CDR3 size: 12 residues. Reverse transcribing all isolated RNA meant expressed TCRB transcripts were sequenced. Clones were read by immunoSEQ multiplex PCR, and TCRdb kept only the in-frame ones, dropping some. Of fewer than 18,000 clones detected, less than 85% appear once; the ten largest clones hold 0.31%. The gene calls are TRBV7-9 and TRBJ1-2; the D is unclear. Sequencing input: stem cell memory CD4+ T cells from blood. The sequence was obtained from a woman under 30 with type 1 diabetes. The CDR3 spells CASSLGGYGYTF. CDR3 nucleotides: TGTGCCAGCAGCTTAGGCGGCTATGGCTACACCTTC.